Described below is a single T cell receptor (beta chain) sequence and its context. As yet, its antigen is unknown. Germline CDR1 is SQVTM and CDR2 is ANQGSEA. The CDR3 consists of 14 residues. Incorporation of UMIs carrying a 6-nucleotide sample barcode was performed by template switching. TCRdb processed the 5' RACE reads again and assigns one entry to each CDR3 protein, with no DNA. This sample carries around 200,000 distinct CDR3 sequences, with approximately 1.5% going to the ten biggest clones. The data were obtained in a study of monozygotic twins with inflammatory bowel disease. Overall study results and limits: TCRbeta diversity (inverse Simpson) was lower in IBD patients than in healthy co-twins. Versus healthy twins, IBD patients showed fewer clonotypes shared with others, especially with disease activity. Varied immunosuppressive treatments among patients may have increased repertoire variability.

The chain employs TRBV29-1 and TRBJ1-1; the TRBD1 assignment by TCRdb is unverifiable without DNA. Source material: blood. This TCR was sampled from a human donor with ulcerative colitis or Crohn's disease, or a healthy co-twin of an affected twin (not recorded which). CDR3 region: CSVATRLSNTEAFF.